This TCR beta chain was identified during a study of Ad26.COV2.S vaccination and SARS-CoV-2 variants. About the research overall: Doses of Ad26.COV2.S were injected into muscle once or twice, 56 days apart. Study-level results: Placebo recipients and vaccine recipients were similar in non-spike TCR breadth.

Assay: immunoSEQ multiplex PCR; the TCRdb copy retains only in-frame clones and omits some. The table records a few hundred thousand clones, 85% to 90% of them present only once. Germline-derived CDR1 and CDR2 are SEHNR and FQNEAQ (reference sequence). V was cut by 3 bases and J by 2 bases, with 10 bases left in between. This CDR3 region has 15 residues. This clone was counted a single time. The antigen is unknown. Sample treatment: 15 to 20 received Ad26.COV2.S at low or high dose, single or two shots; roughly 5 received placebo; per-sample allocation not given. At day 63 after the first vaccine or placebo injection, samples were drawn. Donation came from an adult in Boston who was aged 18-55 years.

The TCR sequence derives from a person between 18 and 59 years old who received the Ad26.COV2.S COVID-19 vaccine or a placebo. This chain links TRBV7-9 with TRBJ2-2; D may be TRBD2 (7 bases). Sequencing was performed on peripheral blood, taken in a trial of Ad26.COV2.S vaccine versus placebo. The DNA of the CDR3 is TGTGCCAGCAGCTTGGCGGGGGCTAACACCGGGGAGCTGTTTTTT. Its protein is CASSLAGANTGELFF.